A selection of T cell receptor beta chains follows, all from one sample in a study of response to subunit inactivated influenza vaccine. TCRdb reprocessed the RT-PCR reads with MiXCR, giving one entry per CDR3 protein. The repertoire holds some 480,000 distinct CDR3 sequences, around 9.9% seen once, with more than 10% in the top ten. Here the sequenced sample was PBMCs from blood, taken roughly 47 days after vaccination. The receptors were gathered from a man between 45 and 60 years old who received an inactivated influenza vaccine. Each CDR3 is given with its conserved first and last residue. The D gene is left open where the match is weak. Where a row states a size, it is once, few, many or the class of an expanded clone; other rows omit it.

TRBJ1-2	12	TRBD1	-	TRBV18	TGTGCCAGCTCACCACAGGACAGGGTCCCTCTCTTC	CASSPQDRVPLF
TRBJ2-5	14	-	few	TRBV12-3/TRBV12-4	TGTGCCAGCAGTTCCCGAGGACACCAAGAGACCCAGTACTTC	CASSSRGHQETQYF
TRBJ1-1	14	TRBD1	-	TRBV27	TGTGCCAGCAGCCAACAGGGGGCGATTGGTGAAGCTTTCTTT	CASSQQGAIGEAFF
TRBJ2-3	13	-	once	TRBV2	TGTGCCAGCAGTGGTAGGGTGGCAGATACGCAGTATTTT	CASSGRVADTQYF
TRBJ2-3	14	TRBD1	few	TRBV20-1	TGCAGTGCCCCGACAGGGGTGGCAGGAGATACGCAGTATTTT	CSAPTGVAGDTQYF
TRBJ2-7	17	TRBD1	-	TRBV11-1	TGTGCCAGCAGCTTACCTCAACAGGGGTGGAAGGCCTACGAGCAGTACTTC	CASSLPQQGWKAYEQYF
TRBJ2-3	15	-	few	TRBV7-9	TGTGCCAGCAGCTTATGGGGGCCGCGCACAGATACGCAGTATTTT	CASSLWGPRTDTQYF
TRBJ1-6	14	TRBD1	few	TRBV20-1	TGCAGTGCTAGAGTTACAGGGGGAAGTTCACCCCTCCACTTT	CSARVTGGSSPLHF
TRBJ2-2	15	-	few	TRBV7-8	TGTGCCAGCAGCTTAGAACTAGTAGGCACCGGGGAGCTGTTTTTT	CASSLELVGTGELFF
TRBJ2-4	17	-	-	TRBV12-3/TRBV12-4	TGTGCCAGCAGTTTAGCAGGGCGTCTCGGGGCCAAAAACATTCAGTACTTC	CASSLAGRLGAKNIQYF
TRBJ1-2	15	-	few	TRBV10-3	TGTGCCATCAGTGAGTCGATGGCGGGATCCTATGGCTACACCTTC	CAISESMAGSYGYTF
TRBJ2-3	14	-	many	TRBV5-1	TGCGCCAGCAGCCCGGGGCATAGGACAGATACGCAGTATTTT	CASSPGHRTDTQYF
TRBJ2-7	17	-	-	TRBV12-3/TRBV12-4	TGTGCCAGCAGTTTGAGATACTCTGGACAGAGCTCCTACGAGCAGTACTTC	CASSLRYSGQSSYEQYF
TRBJ2-3	14	-	many	TRBV7-2	TGTGCCAGCAGCTTCCCAGGGAACACAGATACGCAGTATTTT	CASSFPGNTDTQYF
TRBJ1-1	11	-	few	TRBV12-3/TRBV12-4	TGTGCCAGCAGTGGATGGGATGAAGCTTTCTTT	CASSGWDEAFF
TRBJ1-2	13	-	few	TRBV4-3	TGCGCCAGCAGCCCCGGAACTGGTCTGGGCTACACCTTC	CASSPGTGLGYTF
TRBJ2-3	12	-	few	TRBV24-1	TGTGCCATCTCAGGGGAGGAAGATACGCAGTATTTT	CAISGEEDTQYF
TRBJ2-6	16	-	many	TRBV29-1	TGCAGCGTTGAAGATATGACGATCTCTGGGGCCAACGTCCTGACTTTC	CSVEDMTISGANVLTF
TRBJ2-7	13	-	many	TRBV12-3/TRBV12-4	TGTGCCAGCAGTTTAGGGGACACGCACCCGAGGTACTTC	CASSLGDTHPRYF
TRBJ2-5	14	-	few	TRBV24-1	TGTGCCACCAGTGATTTGGCAGACCAAGAGACCCAGTACTTC	CATSDLADQETQYF
TRBJ2-4	14	-	many	TRBV5-6	TGTGCCAGCAGCTTGGAGGGAGCCAAAAACATTCAGTACTTC	CASSLEGAKNIQYF
TRBJ2-3	13	TRBD1	-	TRBV6-2/TRBV6-3	TGTGCCAGCCTCAACAGGGGGCGAAATACGCAGTATTTT	CASLNRGRNTQYF
TRBJ1-5	13	-	many	TRBV5-1	TGCGCCAGCAGCGAGGGGTTCGGTCAGCCCCAGCATTTT	CASSEGFGQPQHF
TRBJ2-7	15	-	few	TRBV11-2	TGTGCCAGCAGCTTAGGTGGGGCCCTGGGGTACGAGCAGTACTTC	CASSLGGALGYEQYF
TRBJ2-7	13	-	-	TRBV6-5	TGTGCCAGCAGACTCGTGGGGGCGGCCGAGCAGTACTTC	CASRLVGAAEQYF